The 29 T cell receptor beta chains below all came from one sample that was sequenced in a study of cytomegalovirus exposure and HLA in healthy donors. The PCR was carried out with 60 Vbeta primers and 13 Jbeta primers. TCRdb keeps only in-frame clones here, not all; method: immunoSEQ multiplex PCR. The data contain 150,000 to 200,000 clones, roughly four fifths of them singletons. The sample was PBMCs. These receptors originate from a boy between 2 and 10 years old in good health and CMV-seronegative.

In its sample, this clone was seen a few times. The CDR3 nucleotides read TGTGCCAGCAACATACACAACCGTTCCCCCGGGGAGCTGTTTTTT. Translated: CASNIHNRSPGELFF. The chain links TRBV19 to TRBJ2-2, with D unclear. CDR3 length: 15 residues. CDR1 and CDR2 (germline): LNHDA, SQIVND (reference sequence). The V end lost 9 bases, the J end lost 6 bases, and 20 bases lay between the germline ends.

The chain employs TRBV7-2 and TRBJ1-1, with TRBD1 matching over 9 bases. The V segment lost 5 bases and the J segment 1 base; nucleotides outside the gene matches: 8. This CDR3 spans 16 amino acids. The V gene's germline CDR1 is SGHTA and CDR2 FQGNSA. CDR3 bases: TGTGCCAGCAGCCCACCCATGGGACAGGGGAACACTGAAGCTTTCTTT. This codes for CASSPPMGQGNTEAFF.

The CDR3 DNA reads as TGTGCCAGCAGCCGGGGACAGACCTTTTGTTATGATACGCAGTATTTT. Residues: CASSRGQTFCYDTQYF. The V call is TRBV21-1, the J call TRBJ2-3; the D segment call TRBD1 is taken from the table without a DNA check. TRBV21-1 is a recognized pseudogene. The CDR3 contains 16 residues.

The CDR3 is CSARNTEAFF. The DNA of the CDR3 is TGCAGTGCGAGGAACACTGAAGCTTTCTTT. The chain is built from TRBV20-1 and TRBJ1-1; D is undetermined. The V end lost 6 bases, the J end lost 1 base, and 3 bases lay between the germline ends. The germline CDR1 and CDR2 sequences are DFQATT and SNEGSKA (reference sequence). The CDR3 loop spans 10 amino acids.

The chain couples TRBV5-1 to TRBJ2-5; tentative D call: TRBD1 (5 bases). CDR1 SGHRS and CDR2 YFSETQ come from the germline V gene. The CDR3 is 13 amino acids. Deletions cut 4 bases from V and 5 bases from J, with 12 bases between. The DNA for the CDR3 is TGCGCCAGCAGCATGGACAATCACGAGACCCAGTACTTC. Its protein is CASSMDNHETQYF.

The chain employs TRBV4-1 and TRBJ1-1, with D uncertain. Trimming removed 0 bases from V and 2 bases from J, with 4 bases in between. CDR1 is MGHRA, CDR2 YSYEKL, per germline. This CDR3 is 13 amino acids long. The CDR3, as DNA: TGCGCCAGCAGCCAAGAGACAAACACTGAAGCTTTCTTT. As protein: CASSQETNTEAFF.

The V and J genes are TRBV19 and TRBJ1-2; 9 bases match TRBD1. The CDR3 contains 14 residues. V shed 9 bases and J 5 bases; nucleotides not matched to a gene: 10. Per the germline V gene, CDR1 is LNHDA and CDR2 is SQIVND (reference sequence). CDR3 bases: TGTGCCAGCAATCCCGTCGGACAGGGGTATGGCTACACCTTC. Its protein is CASNPVGQGYGYTF.

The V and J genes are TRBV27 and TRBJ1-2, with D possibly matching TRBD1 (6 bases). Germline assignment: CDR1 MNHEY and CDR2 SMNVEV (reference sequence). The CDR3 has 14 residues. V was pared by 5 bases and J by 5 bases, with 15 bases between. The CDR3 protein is CASSRFTGSYGYTF. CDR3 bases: TGTGCCAGCAGTCGATTCACAGGGTCTTATGGCTACACCTTC.

CDR3 protein: CASSVRDYLNTGELFF. The CDR3 coding sequence is TGTGCCAGCAGCGTCCGGGACTACCTGAACACCGGGGAGCTGTTTTTT. The chain joins TRBV9 to TRBJ2-2; 7 nucleotides line up with TRBD2. The V segment lost 2 bases and the J segment 1 base; nucleotides outside the gene matches: 5. Germline assignment: CDR1 SGDLS and CDR2 YYNGEE. This CDR3 has 16 amino acids.

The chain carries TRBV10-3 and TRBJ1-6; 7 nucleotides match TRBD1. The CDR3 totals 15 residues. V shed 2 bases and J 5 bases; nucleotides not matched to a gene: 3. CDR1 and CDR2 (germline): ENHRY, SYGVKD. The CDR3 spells CAISERGQNNSPLHF. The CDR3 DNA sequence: TGTGCCATCAGTGAGAGGGGACAGAATAATTCACCCCTCCACTTT.

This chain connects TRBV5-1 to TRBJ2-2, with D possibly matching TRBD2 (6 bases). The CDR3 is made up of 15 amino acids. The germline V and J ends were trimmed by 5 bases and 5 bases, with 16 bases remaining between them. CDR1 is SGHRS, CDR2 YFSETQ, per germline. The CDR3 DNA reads TGCGCCAGCAGGATGAAGGTCGGGGGAACCGGGGAGCTGTTTTTT. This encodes CASRMKVGGTGELFF. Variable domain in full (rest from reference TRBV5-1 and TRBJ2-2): KAGVTQTPRYLIKTRGQQVTLSCSPISGHRSVSWYQQTPGQGLQFLFEYFSETQRNKGNFPGRFSGRQFSNSRSEMNVSTLELGDSALYLCASRMKVGGTGELFFGEGSRLTVL.

The CDR3 nucleotides are TGTGCCAGCAGGTCCGGACTAGCGGGGCGAGAGACCCAGTACTTC. It specifies CASRSGLAGRETQYF. The gene calls are TRBV6-1 and TRBJ2-5, with 12 bases that match TRBD2. J was trimmed by 4 bases and V by 6 bases; bases with no gene match: 6. Germline CDR1 reads MNHNS; CDR2 reads SASEGT. The CDR3 is made up of 15 amino acids.

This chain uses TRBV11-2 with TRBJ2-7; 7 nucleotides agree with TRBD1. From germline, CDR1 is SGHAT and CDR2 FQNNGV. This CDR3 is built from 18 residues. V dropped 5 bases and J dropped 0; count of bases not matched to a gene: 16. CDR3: CASSQRDSATRSSYEQYF. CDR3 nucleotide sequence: TGTGCCAGCAGCCAAAGGGACAGTGCTACGAGGAGCTCCTACGAGCAGTACTTC.

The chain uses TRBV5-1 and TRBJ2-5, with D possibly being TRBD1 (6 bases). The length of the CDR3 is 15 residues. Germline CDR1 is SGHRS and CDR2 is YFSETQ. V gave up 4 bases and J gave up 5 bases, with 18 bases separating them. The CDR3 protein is CASSIPTGEGETQYF. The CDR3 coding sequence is TGCGCCAGCAGCATACCGACAGGAGAAGGGGAGACCCAGTACTTC.

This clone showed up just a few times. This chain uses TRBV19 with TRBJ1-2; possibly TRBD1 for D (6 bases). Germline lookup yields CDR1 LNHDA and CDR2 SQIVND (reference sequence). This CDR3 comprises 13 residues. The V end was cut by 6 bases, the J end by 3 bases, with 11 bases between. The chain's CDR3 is CASSTGIDYGYTF. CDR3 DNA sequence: TGTGCCAGTAGCACAGGGATCGACTATGGCTACACCTTC.

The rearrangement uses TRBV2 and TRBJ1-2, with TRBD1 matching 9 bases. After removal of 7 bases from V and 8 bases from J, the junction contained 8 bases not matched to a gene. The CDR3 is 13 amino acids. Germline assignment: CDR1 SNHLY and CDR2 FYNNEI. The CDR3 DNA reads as TGTGCCAGCAACCCCGGGACAGGGCCCGGCTACACCTTC. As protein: CASNPGTGPGYTF. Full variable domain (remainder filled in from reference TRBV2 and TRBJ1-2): EPEVTQTPSHQVTQMGQEVILRCVPISNHLYFYWYRQILGQKVEFLVSFYNNEISEKSEIFDDQFSVERPDGSNFTLKIRSTKLEDSAMYFCASNPGTGPGYTFGSGTRLTVV.

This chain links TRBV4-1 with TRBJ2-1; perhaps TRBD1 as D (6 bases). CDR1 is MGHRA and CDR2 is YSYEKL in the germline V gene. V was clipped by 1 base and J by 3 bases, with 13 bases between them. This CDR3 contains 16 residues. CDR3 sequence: CASSQVYRERYNEQFF. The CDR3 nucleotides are TGCGCCAGCAGCCAAGTATACAGGGAACGCTACAATGAGCAGTTCTTC.

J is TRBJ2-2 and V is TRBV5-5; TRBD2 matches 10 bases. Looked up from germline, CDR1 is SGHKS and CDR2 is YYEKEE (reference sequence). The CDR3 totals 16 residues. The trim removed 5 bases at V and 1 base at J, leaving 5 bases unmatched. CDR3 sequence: CASSRIAGGNTGELFF. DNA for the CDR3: TGTGCCAGCAGTCGAATAGCGGGGGGGAACACCGGGGAGCTGTTTTTT.

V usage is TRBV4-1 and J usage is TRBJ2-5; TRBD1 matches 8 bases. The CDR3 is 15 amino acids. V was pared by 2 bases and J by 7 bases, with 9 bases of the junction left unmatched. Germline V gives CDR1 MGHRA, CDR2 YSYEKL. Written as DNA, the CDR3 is TGCGCCAGCAGCCAACAGACAGGGGCAGGAGGGACCCAGTACTTC. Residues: CASSQQTGAGGTQYF.

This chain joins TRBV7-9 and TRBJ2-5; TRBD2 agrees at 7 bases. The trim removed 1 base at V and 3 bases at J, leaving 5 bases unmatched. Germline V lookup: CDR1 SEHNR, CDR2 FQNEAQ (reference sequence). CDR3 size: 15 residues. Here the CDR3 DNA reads TGTGCCAGCAGCTTAGTTTTACTAGCGAAAGAGACCCAGTACTTC. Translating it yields CASSLVLLAKETQYF. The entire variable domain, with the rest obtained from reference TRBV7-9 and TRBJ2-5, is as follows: DTGVSQNPRHKITKRGQNVTFRCDPISEHNRLYWYRQTLGQGPEFLTYFQNEAQLEKSRLLSDRFSAERPKGSFSTLEIQRTEQGDSAMYLCASSLVLLAKETQYFGPGTRLLVL.

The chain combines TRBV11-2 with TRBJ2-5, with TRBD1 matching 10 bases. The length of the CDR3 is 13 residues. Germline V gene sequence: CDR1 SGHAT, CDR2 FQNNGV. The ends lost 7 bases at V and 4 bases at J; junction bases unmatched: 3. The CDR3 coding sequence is TGTGCCAGCACCCGGGACAGGGGAGAGACCCAGTACTTC. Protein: CASTRDRGETQYF. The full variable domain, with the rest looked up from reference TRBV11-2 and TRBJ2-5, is EAGVAQSPRYKIIEKRQSVAFWCNPISGHATLYWYQQILGQGPKLLIQFQNNGVVDDSQLPKDRFSAERLKGVDSTLKIQPAKLEDSAVYLCASTRDRGETQYFGPGTRLLVL.

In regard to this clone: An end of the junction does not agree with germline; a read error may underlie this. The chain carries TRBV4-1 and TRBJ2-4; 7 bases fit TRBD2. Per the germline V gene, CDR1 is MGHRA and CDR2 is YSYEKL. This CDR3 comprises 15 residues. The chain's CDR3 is CASSPGGLTKNSQYF. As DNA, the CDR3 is TGCGCCAGCAGCCCGGGGGGACTAACCAAAAACAGTCAGTACTTC.

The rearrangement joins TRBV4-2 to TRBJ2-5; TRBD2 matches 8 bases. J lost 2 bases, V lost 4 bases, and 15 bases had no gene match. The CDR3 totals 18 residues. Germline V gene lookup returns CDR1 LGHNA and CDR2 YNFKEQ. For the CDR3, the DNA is TGTGCCAGCAGCCGAGCCTCAGGCGGGACGGGAGGGCAAGAGACCCAGTACTTC. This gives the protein CASSRASGGTGGQETQYF.

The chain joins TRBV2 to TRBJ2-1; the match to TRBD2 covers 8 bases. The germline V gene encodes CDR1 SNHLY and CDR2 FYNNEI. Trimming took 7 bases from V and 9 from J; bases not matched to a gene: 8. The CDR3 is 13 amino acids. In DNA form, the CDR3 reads TGTGCCAGCAAGTTCGGGGGGGGGACTGAGCAGTTCTTC. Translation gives CASKFGGGTEQFF.

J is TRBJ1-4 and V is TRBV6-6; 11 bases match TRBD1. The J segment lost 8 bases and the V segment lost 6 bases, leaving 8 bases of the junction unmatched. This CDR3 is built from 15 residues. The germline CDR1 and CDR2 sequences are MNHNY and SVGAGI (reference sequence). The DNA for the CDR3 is TGTGCCAGCAGCTGGACAGGGGGCGATGGGGAAAAACTGTTTTTT. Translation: CASSWTGGDGEKLFF.

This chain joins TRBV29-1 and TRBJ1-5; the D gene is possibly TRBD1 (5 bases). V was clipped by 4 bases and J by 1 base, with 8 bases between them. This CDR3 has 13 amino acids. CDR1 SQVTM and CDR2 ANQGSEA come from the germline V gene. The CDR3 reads CSVVGASNQPQHF. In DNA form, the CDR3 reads TGCAGCGTTGTAGGGGCGAGCAATCAGCCCCAGCATTTT.

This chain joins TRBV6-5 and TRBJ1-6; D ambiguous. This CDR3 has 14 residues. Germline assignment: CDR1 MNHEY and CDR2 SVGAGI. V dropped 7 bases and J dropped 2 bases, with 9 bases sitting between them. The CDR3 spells CASKGGTYNSPLHF. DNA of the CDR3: TGTGCCAGCAAGGGAGGGACCTATAATTCACCCCTCCACTTT.

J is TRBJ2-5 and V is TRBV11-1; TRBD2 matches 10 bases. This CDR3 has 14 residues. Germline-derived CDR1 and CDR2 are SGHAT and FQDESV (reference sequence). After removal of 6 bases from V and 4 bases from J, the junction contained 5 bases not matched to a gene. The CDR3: CASRPAGGPETQYF. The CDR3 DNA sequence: TGTGCCAGCAGGCCAGCGGGGGGGCCAGAGACCCAGTACTTC.

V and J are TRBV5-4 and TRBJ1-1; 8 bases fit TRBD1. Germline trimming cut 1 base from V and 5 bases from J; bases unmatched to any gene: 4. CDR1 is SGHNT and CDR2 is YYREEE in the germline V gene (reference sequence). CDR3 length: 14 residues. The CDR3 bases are TGTGCCAGCAGCTTGTTGCAGGGGGCGACTGAAGCTTTCTTT. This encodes CASSLLQGATEAFF.